The entry below gives a single T cell receptor (beta chain) sequence along with its context. The antigen remains undetermined. This specimen belongs to a study of cytomegalovirus exposure and HLA in healthy donors. Findings of the study overall: A few chains linked to CMV were shown in vitro to be specific for CMV antigens. Later on, an analysis tied 18,000 or so TCR beta sequences to HLA alleles at 0.05 false discovery rate.

Per the germline V gene, CDR1 is SGHTA and CDR2 is FQGNSA. Trimming took 2 bases from V and 7 from J, leaving 12 bases between them. The CDR3 loop spans 13 amino acids. In the PCR, 60 Vbeta and 13 Jbeta primers were used. Assay: immunoSEQ multiplex PCR; the TCRdb copy retains only in-frame clones and omits some. The data show about 120,000 clones, 65% to 85% seen once. The sequence came from a middle-aged woman in good health and CMV-seropositive. The specimen sequenced was PBMCs. The V and J genes are TRBV7-2 and TRBJ2-7; perhaps TRBD2 as D (6 bases). The CDR3 sequence: CASSLPGVAEQYF. As DNA, the CDR3 is TGTGCCAGCAGCTTACCGGGAGTAGCTGAGCAGTACTTC.